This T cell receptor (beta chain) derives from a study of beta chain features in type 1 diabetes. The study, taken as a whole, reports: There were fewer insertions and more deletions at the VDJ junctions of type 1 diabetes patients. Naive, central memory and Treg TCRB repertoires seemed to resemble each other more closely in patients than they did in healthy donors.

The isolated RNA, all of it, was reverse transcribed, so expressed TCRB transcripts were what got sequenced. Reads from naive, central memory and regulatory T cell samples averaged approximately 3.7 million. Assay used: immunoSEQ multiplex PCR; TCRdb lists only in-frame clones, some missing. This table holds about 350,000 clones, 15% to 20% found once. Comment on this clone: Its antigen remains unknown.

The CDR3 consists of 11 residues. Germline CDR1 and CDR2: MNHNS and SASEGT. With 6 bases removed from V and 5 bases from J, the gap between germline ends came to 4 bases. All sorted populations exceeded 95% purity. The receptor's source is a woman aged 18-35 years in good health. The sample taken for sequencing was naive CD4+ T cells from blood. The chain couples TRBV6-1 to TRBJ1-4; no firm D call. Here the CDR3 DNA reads TGTGCCAGCAGGGGCAATGAAAAACTGTTTTTT. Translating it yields CASRGNEKLFF.